These 28 T cell receptor beta chains originate from one sample sequenced in a study of blood T cell repertoires in COVID-19. Produced via immunoSEQ multiplex PCR; TCRdb's table is partial and in-frame only. In the table there are about 130,000 clones, roughly three quarters of which are singletons. The sequencing input was peripheral blood. The receptors derive from a woman in her seventies with COVID-19, enrolled during active disease.

The V call is TRBV6-5, the J call TRBJ1-2; D remains unclear. The CDR3 loop spans 15 amino acids. CDR1 is MNHEY and CDR2 is SVGAGI in the germline V gene. V was clipped by 0 bases and J by 1 base, with 9 bases between them. The CDR3 coding sequence is TGTGCCAGCAGTTACTCGATGCCGGGTAACTATGGCTACACCTTC. Translated, it gives CASSYSMPGNYGYTF.

This clone was seen just once. This rearrangement joins TRBV5-8 to TRBJ1-3; the D is unclear. The length of the CDR3 is 15 residues. Trimming pared 1 base from V and 2 bases from J, leaving 10 bases between. Germline CDR1 SGHTS, CDR2 YDEGEE. DNA of the CDR3: TGTGCCAGCAGCTTGAGTCGGGGTGCTGGAAACACCATATATTTT. Residues: CASSLSRGAGNTIYF.

The chain couples TRBV7-3 to TRBJ2-7; unclear D gene. Per germline, CDR1 SGHTA and CDR2 FQGTGA. V lost 5 bases and J lost 5, with 16 bases in between. The CDR3 sequence is 14 residues long. CDR3: CASSPYSTVDEQYF. CDR3 DNA sequence: TGTGCCAGCAGCCCCTACTCTACGGTGGACGAGCAGTACTTC.

The CDR3 reads CASSPWAGDNQPQHF. For the CDR3, the DNA is TGTGCCAGCAGCCCCTGGGCGGGGGACAATCAGCCCCAGCATTTT. V and J are TRBV5-5 and TRBJ1-5, with a weak D call TRBD1 (5 bases). Looked up from germline, CDR1 is SGHKS and CDR2 is YYEKEE (reference sequence). The CDR3 is 15 residues long. The V end lost 4 bases, the J end lost 3 bases, and 14 bases lay between the germline ends.

This sequence joins TRBV19 and TRBJ1-5; possibly TRBD1 for D (6 bases). There are 15 residues in the CDR3. The V and J ends lost 3 bases and 1 base respectively, with 10 bases between them. The germline V gene encodes CDR1 LNHDA and CDR2 SQIVND (reference sequence). CDR3 nucleotide sequence: TGTGCCAGTAGTATCCGGACAGCAAGCAATCAGCCCCAGCATTTT. Its translation is CASSIRTASNQPQHF.

The gene calls are TRBV5-4 and TRBJ2-1; 7 nucleotides agree with TRBD1. CDR3 size: 16 residues. V lost 3 bases and J lost 5; bases outside the gene matches: 11. Per germline, CDR1 SGHNT and CDR2 YYREEE (reference sequence). The CDR3 is CASSSGGDSHNNEQFF. In nucleotides, the CDR3 is TGTGCCAGCAGCTCCGGTGGGGACAGCCATAACAATGAGCAGTTCTTC.

The chain links TRBV6-5 to TRBJ1-5, with 7 bases matching TRBD1. The CDR3 loop spans 15 amino acids. V shed 4 bases and J 5 bases; nucleotides not matched to a gene: 8. Germline V CDR1 and CDR2: MNHEY, SVGAGI. CDR3 DNA sequence: TGTGCCAGCAGTTCCTCGGACAGGAGGGATCAGCCCCAGCATTTT. This translates into CASSSSDRRDQPQHF.

V is TRBV9 and J is TRBJ2-1; 14 positions agree with TRBD2. Germline V gene sequence: CDR1 SGDLS, CDR2 YYNGEE. The V and J ends lost 3 bases and 5 bases, in that order; junction bases with no gene match: 1. The CDR3 sequence is 15 residues long. The chain's CDR3 is CASSGLAGGNNEQFF. CDR3 coding DNA: TGTGCCAGCAGCGGACTAGCGGGGGGGAACAATGAGCAGTTCTTC.

This chain links TRBV5-1 with TRBJ1-4; D is undetermined. V lost 0 bases and J 6 bases, leaving 9 bases between the germline ends. Germline lookup yields CDR1 SGHRS and CDR2 YFSETQ. CDR3 size: 14 residues. CDR3 loop: CASSLGGIDEKLFF. The CDR3 coding sequence is TGCGCCAGCAGCTTGGGCGGAATTGATGAAAAACTGTTTTTT.

The chain combines TRBV30 with TRBJ1-1, with 9 bases aligning to TRBD1. This CDR3 has 13 amino acids. With V trimmed by 0 bases and J by 4 bases, 0 bases remained unmatched. Germline-derived CDR1 and CDR2 are GTSNPN and SVGIG (reference sequence). CDR3 sequence reads: CAWSVTGGTEAFF. The CDR3 DNA reads as TGTGCCTGGAGTGTGACAGGGGGCACTGAAGCTTTCTTT.

The chain carries TRBV29-1 and TRBJ1-1; no firm D call. Trimming removed 5 bases at V and 5 bases at J, with 12 bases between. This CDR3 contains 12 residues. Germline V gives CDR1 SQVTM, CDR2 ANQGSEA. The CDR3, as DNA: TGCAGCGTTTCGCGTGCCGGGACTGAAGCTTTCTTT. Protein: CSVSRAGTEAFF.

V and J are TRBV28 and TRBJ1-1, with D tentatively TRBD1 (5 bases). V lost 1 base, J lost 0 bases, and 12 bases lay in between. In germline, CDR1 is MDHEN, CDR2 SYDVKM. The CDR3 runs to 16 residues. The CDR3 region has the DNA TGTGCCAGCAGTTTATCGCTGGGGCGGATGAACACTGAAGCTTTCTTT. This codes for CASSLSLGRMNTEAFF.

This clone appeared once. The chain is built from TRBV27 and TRBJ1-6, with a weak D call TRBD1 (5 bases). This CDR3 contains 13 residues. Germline loops: CDR1 MNHEY, CDR2 SMNVEV (reference sequence). V lost 10 bases and J 12 bases, leaving 19 bases between the germline ends. The CDR3 region is CATVKGPGQPLHF. CDR3 nucleotides: TGTGCCACGGTAAAGGGGCCAGGACAACCCCTCCACTTT.

This clone was observed a handful of times. The chain carries TRBV27 and TRBJ1-6; 7 nucleotides match TRBD1. V shed 2 bases, J shed 7 bases, and the junction held 5 bases outside the gene matches. The V gene's germline CDR1 is MNHEY and CDR2 SMNVEV (reference sequence). The CDR3 contains 15 residues. The CDR3 reads CASSLGQALNSPLHF. CDR3 in DNA: TGTGCCAGCAGTTTAGGACAGGCCTTGAATTCACCCCTCCACTTT.

This chain joins TRBV28 and TRBJ1-1; weak D call: TRBD1 (5 bases). Trimming left V 8 bases short and J 1 base short, with 11 bases between. CDR1 and CDR2 (germline): MDHEN, SYDVKM. The CDR3 extends over 13 amino acids. CDR3: CASLNQGNTEAFF. As DNA, the CDR3 is TGTGCCAGCCTTAACCAGGGGAACACTGAAGCTTTCTTT. Full variable domain (rest looked up from reference TRBV28 and TRBJ1-1): DVKVTQSSRYLVKRTGEKVFLECVQDMDHENMFWYRQDPGLGLRLIYFSYDVKMKEKGDIPEGYSVSREKKERFSLILESASTNQTSMYLCASLNQGNTEAFFGQGTRLTVV.

This clone has more than one count but fewer than ten. The V call is TRBV19, the J call TRBJ2-3; weak D call: TRBD2 (6 bases). This CDR3 region has 16 residues. Trimming removed 5 bases from V and 4 bases from J, with 19 bases in between. The germline CDR1 and CDR2 sequences are LNHDA and SQIVND (reference sequence). In nucleotides, the CDR3 is TGTGCCAGTAGTCCGAGCACCGTTCTAGCGTCAGATACGCAGTATTTT. It yields the protein CASSPSTVLASDTQYF.

The gene calls are TRBV6-6 and TRBJ2-2; 7 bases line up with TRBD2. This CDR3 comprises 14 residues. Germline values: CDR1 MNHNY, CDR2 SVGAGI (reference sequence). Losses at the gene ends were 6 bases for V and 6 bases for J; bases not matched to a gene: 7. The CDR3 DNA reads TGTGCCAGCAGCCCTACCCGGGGGGCCGGGGAGCTGTTTTTT. Its protein is CASSPTRGAGELFF.

The genes are TRBV7-9 and TRBJ1-5; 8 bases line up with TRBD1. V lost 5 bases and J lost 7; bases outside the gene matches: 10. Germline lookup yields CDR1 SEHNR and CDR2 FQNEAQ (reference sequence). This CDR3 has 15 residues. The CDR3 sequence is CASSPASGGGQPQHF. The CDR3 bases are TGTGCCAGCAGCCCTGCGTCAGGGGGCGGCCAGCCCCAGCATTTT.

The rearrangement links TRBV4-1 to TRBJ2-5, with 8 bases that match TRBD1. In germline, CDR1 is MGHRA, CDR2 YSYEKL. V shed 1 base and J 8 bases; nucleotides not matched to a gene: 18. This CDR3 region has 18 residues. The CDR3, as DNA: TGCGCCAGCAGCCAAGCTTACCTTCAGGGGGCGAGCCGAAGAACCCAGTACTTC. It encodes CASSQAYLQGASRRTQYF.

The V and J genes are TRBV24-1 and TRBJ2-1, with TRBD1 matching 7 bases. Unmatched junction bases numbered 6, after V lost 6 bases and J lost 8 bases. Germline V gene lookup returns CDR1 KGHDR and CDR2 SFDVKD. CDR3 length: 13 amino acids. CDR3 protein: CATSLWDRHEQFF. CDR3 in DNA: TGTGCCACCAGTTTGTGGGACAGACATGAGCAGTTCTTC.

This chain connects TRBV6-5 to TRBJ1-1; D is possibly TRBD1 (5 bases). CDR3 length equals 15 residues. CDR1 and CDR2 from the germline V gene are MNHEY and SVGAGI. V was pared by 6 bases and J by 5 bases, with 19 bases between. The CDR3 nucleotides are TGTGCCAGCAGCCTCGGACATAGTAAACAAACTGAAGCTTTCTTT. Amino acids: CASSLGHSKQTEAFF.

This rearrangement joins TRBV2 to TRBJ2-2; D is unresolved. This CDR3 spans 14 amino acids. Trimming took 3 bases from V and 3 from J, leaving 8 bases between them. Germline V gene lookup returns CDR1 SNHLY and CDR2 FYNNEI. The CDR3 sequence: CASSEVRDTGELFF. In DNA, the CDR3 is TGTGCCAGCAGTGAGGTGCGAGACACCGGGGAGCTGTTTTTT.

This clone was found a few times. CDR3: CASSLWPATDGYTF. CDR3 coding DNA: TGTGCCAGCAGTTTATGGCCCGCGACAGATGGCTACACCTTC. This chain joins TRBV28 and TRBJ1-2, with TRBD1 as a possible D gene (5 bases). V lost 0 bases and J 6 bases, leaving 11 bases between the germline ends. This CDR3 region has 14 residues. Germline V lookup: CDR1 MDHEN, CDR2 SYDVKM.

V and J are TRBV6-5 and TRBJ1-1; maybe TRBD1 (6 bases). This CDR3 region has 14 residues. With 6 bases removed from V and 6 bases from J, the gap between germline ends came to 17 bases. Per germline, CDR1 MNHEY and CDR2 SVGAGI. CDR3 loop: CASRLAQGSAEAFF. DNA of the CDR3: TGTGCCAGCAGGCTAGCACAGGGTTCCGCTGAAGCTTTCTTT.

This clone was seen a few times. V usage is TRBV7-8 and J usage is TRBJ1-6; no firm D call. Trimming shortened V by 3 bases and J by 10 bases, and 10 bases separated the two germline ends. The CDR3 sequence is 13 residues long. Germline V CDR1 and CDR2: SGHVS, FQNEAQ. DNA of the CDR3: TGTGCCAGCAGCTTCGACTACCCCTCACCCCTCCACTTT. This translates into CASSFDYPSPLHF. Full variable domain (outside the CDR3, taken from reference TRBV7-8 and TRBJ1-6): GAGVSQSPRYKVAKRGQDVALRCDPISGHVSLFWYQQALGQGPEFLTYFQNEAQLDKSGLPSDRFFAERPEGSVSTLKIQRTQQEDSAVYLCASSFDYPSPLHFGNGTRLTVT.

This clone was observed once. The chain is built from TRBV3-1 (or the pseudogene TRBV3-2) and TRBJ2-1, with 10 bases matching TRBD2. This CDR3 spans 15 amino acids. V shed 5 bases, J shed 3 bases, and the junction held 4 bases outside the gene matches. CDR1 and CDR2 from the germline V gene are LGHDT and YNNKEL (reference sequence). CDR3 sequence (DNA): TGTGCCAGCAGCTCCCAGCGGGGGGGCTACAATGAGCAGTTCTTC. It yields the protein CASSSQRGGYNEQFF.

V gene TRBV27 combines with J gene TRBJ2-3, with TRBD1 matching 8 bases. The germline gives CDR1 MNHEY, CDR2 SMNVEV (reference sequence). This CDR3 contains 17 residues. With V trimmed by 5 bases and J by 3 bases, 13 bases remained unmatched. The CDR3 nucleotides read TGTGCCAGCAGTCCCATGGGTCTCCAGGGGGCAACAGATACGCAGTATTTT. It is translated as CASSPMGLQGATDTQYF.

The J gene is TRBJ1-4, the V gene TRBV27; no clear D. The CDR3 loop spans 14 amino acids. The V end was cut by 5 bases, the J end by 3 bases, with 10 bases between. The V gene's germline CDR1 is MNHEY and CDR2 SMNVEV (reference sequence). CDR3 nucleotide sequence: TGTGCCAGCAGTCCTCACGGGGCTAATGAAAAACTGTTTTTT. Residues: CASSPHGANEKLFF.